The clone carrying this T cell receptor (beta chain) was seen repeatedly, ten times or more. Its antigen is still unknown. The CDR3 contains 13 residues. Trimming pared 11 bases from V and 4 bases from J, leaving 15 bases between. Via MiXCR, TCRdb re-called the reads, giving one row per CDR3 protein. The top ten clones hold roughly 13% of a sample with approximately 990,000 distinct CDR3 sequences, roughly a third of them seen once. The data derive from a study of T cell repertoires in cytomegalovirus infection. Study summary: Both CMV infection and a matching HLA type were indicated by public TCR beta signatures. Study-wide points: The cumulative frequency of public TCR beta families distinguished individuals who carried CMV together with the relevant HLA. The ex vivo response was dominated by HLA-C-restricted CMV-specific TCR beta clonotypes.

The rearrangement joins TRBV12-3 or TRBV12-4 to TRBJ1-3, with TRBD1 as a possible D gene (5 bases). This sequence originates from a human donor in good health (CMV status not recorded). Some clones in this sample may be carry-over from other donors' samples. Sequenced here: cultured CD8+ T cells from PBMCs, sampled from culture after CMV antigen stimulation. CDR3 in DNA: TGTGCCGCCCGGGGGGGGACCGGAAACACCATATATTTT. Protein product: CAARGGTGNTIYF.